This T cell receptor beta chain was captured by sequencing in a study of cytomegalovirus exposure and HLA in healthy donors. About the study: In an earlier analysis, 95 million to 140 million unique TCR beta sequences were found from some 200 million T cells. Study-wide results and caveats: Reportedly, diagnosis of cytomegalovirus status by the classifier showed high specificity and sensitivity. Most subjects' HLA-A and HLA-B alleles were reportedly predicted from TCR beta sequences.

The CDR3 sequence is 14 residues long. Trimming removed 4 bases from V and 0 bases from J, with 8 bases in between. CDR1 is SNHLY and CDR2 is FYNNEI in the germline V gene. As concerns this clone: Its antigen is unknown.

Vbeta (60) and Jbeta (13) primers were used in the PCR. Some clones are missing from TCRdb's copy, which holds only in-frame ones; the method was immunoSEQ multiplex PCR. The sample consists of under 200,000 clones, around 76% of them appearing once. This receptor was obtained from a man aged 35-49 years in good health and CMV-seronegative. The V gene is TRBV2, the J gene TRBJ2-3; D remains unclear. The material sequenced was PBMCs. The CDR3 nucleotides are TGTGCCAGCAGTGTCCCCACAAGCACAGATACGCAGTATTTT. Translation gives CASSVPTSTDTQYF.